The 8 T cell receptor beta chains below come from one sample, sequenced in a study of T-cell memory formation after mild COVID-19. TCRdb independently ran MiXCR on the 5' RACE reads; one entry per CDR3 protein. Of around 300,000 distinct CDR3 sequences listed, 12% to 15% are singletons. Sequencing used PBMCs or a T cell subset sorted from them (not recorded which). The receptors derive from a man aged 18 to 35 who had mild COVID-19 (a few samples of this study predate the infection). Cell type and time point are not known.

Ten or more counts support this clonotype. The chain couples TRBV10-3 to TRBJ2-2; D call uncertain. The CDR3 covers 12 residues. The V gene lost 6 bases and the J gene lost 1 base, with 3 bases spanning the gap. Looked up from germline, CDR1 is ENHRY and CDR2 is SYGVKD. The CDR3 DNA follows: TGTGCCATCAGGGTGAACACCGGGGAGCTGTTTTTT. Translation: CAIRVNTGELFF.

This CDR3 is CASRNRDRVYGYTF. For the CDR3, the DNA is TGTGCCAGCAGAAACCGGGACAGGGTCTATGGCTACACCTTC. This rearrangement joins TRBV2 to TRBJ1-2, with TRBD1 identical over 9 bases. CDR3 length: 14 residues. J was trimmed by 4 bases and V by 6 bases; bases with no gene match: 6. Per the germline V gene, CDR1 is SNHLY and CDR2 is FYNNEI.

In this sample, this clonotype turned up a few times. V is TRBV6-1 and J is TRBJ1-5; D unclear. Germline loops: CDR1 MNHNS, CDR2 SASEGT. CDR3 length: 13 residues. The germline V and J ends were trimmed by 4 bases and 6 bases, with 10 bases remaining between them. CDR3 coding DNA: TGTGCCAGCAGTGCCCGAAACTCTCAGCCCCAGCATTTT. Its protein is CASSARNSQPQHF.

This clonotype was seen at least ten times. The chain is built from TRBV6-5 and TRBJ2-1; unclear D gene. V was pared by 7 bases and J by 3 bases, with 13 bases between. The CDR3 length is 14 residues. Germline CDR1 reads MNHEY; CDR2 reads SVGAGI. The CDR3 coding sequence is TGTGCCAGCAAGACCGAGCTGAACTACAATGAGCAGTTCTTC. This encodes CASKTELNYNEQFF.

The genes are TRBV3-1 and TRBJ1-2; D unresolved. CDR3 length: 13 residues. From germline, CDR1 is LGHDT and CDR2 YNNKEL (reference sequence). Between the trimmed V and J ends, which lost 2 bases and 7 bases, there was a span of 11 bases. This chain's CDR3 is CASSQPETSGYTF. As DNA, the CDR3 is TGTGCCAGCAGCCAACCAGAGACGTCTGGCTACACCTTC.

The chain is built from TRBV7-2 and TRBJ1-1, with TRBD1 identical over 7 bases. This CDR3 region has 15 residues. Germline trimming cut 4 bases from V and 5 bases from J; bases unmatched to any gene: 10. CDR1 and CDR2 from the germline V gene are SGHTA and FQGNSA. CDR3 DNA sequence: TGTGCCAGCAGCTCAGGGTTCAGGGGGGGGACTGAAGCTTTCTTT. It yields the protein CASSSGFRGGTEAFF.

This chain links TRBV5-1 with TRBJ1-4; no clear D. The CDR3 loop spans 16 amino acids. Germline lookup yields CDR1 SGHRS and CDR2 YFSETQ. V was clipped by 0 bases and J by 0 bases, with 9 bases between them. The CDR3 sequence is CASSLEPGTTNEKLFF. The CDR3 nucleotides are TGCGCCAGCAGCTTGGAACCAGGCACAACTAATGAAAAACTGTTTTTT.

This clonotype appeared many times. This rearrangement joins TRBV5-1 to TRBJ2-3; TRBD1 matches 12 bases. V lost 3 bases to trimming and J lost 0 bases; unmatched junction nucleotides: 2. Per germline, CDR1 SGHRS and CDR2 YFSETQ. The CDR3 length is 16 residues. The CDR3 loop is CASSWDRGLSTDTQYF. In DNA, the CDR3 is TGCGCCAGCAGCTGGGACAGGGGGCTAAGCACAGATACGCAGTATTTT.